The 14 T cell receptor beta chains presented below share a single source sample, sequenced in a study of T cell repertoires in cytomegalovirus infection. One entry per CDR3 protein results from TCRdb running MiXCR on the reads. There are 170,000 or so distinct CDR3 sequences in the sample; roughly 14% occur only once, and around 27% lies in the top ten. Sequenced input: PBMCs. These receptors all stem from a human donor in good health (CMV status not recorded). Some clones in this sample may be carry-over from other donors' samples.

This clonotype was observed at least ten times. The rearrangement links TRBV7-2 to TRBJ1-5; the D gene is possibly TRBD1 (5 bases). V lost 5 bases to trimming and J lost 3 bases, with 11 bases between them. CDR3 length: 14 residues. The germline gives CDR1 SGHTA, CDR2 FQGNSA. The CDR3 loop reads CASSTRQINQPQHF. CDR3 in DNA: TGTGCCAGCAGCACCCGACAGATCAATCAGCCCCAGCATTTT.

The table lists this clonotype with many counts. The chain carries TRBV7-3 and TRBJ2-2; TRBD2 might be the D (6 bases). V was shortened by 5 bases and J by 5 bases, with 15 bases between the two germline ends. The CDR3 covers 15 residues. In germline, CDR1 is SGHTA, CDR2 FQGTGA. The CDR3 here is CASSPWDSRTGELFF. For the CDR3, the DNA is TGTGCCAGCAGCCCTTGGGACTCTCGTACCGGGGAGCTGTTTTTT.

This clonotype was counted ten times or more. The chain joins TRBV10-3 to TRBJ2-7; 11 bases are a match to TRBD2. V dropped 3 bases and J dropped 2; count of bases not matched to a gene: 3. The length of the CDR3 is 15 residues. CDR1 ENHRY and CDR2 SYGVKD come from the germline V gene. DNA of the CDR3: TGTGCCATCAGTGAAGGACTAGCGGGCCCCTACGAGCAGTACTTC. Translating gives CAISEGLAGPYEQYF.

This clonotype has a handful of counts. CDR3 in amino acids: CASSPSGSAGRADTQYF. CDR3 bases: TGTGCCAGCAGCCCCTCGGGGAGTGCGGGGCGGGCAGATACGCAGTATTTT. The chain has TRBV7-3 and TRBJ2-3; D may be TRBD2 (6 bases). The CDR3 loop spans 17 amino acids. Trimming pared 5 bases from V and 4 bases from J, leaving 22 bases between. Looked up from germline, CDR1 is SGHTA and CDR2 is FQGTGA.

This clonotype was found a few times. DNA for the CDR3: TGTGCCAGCAGTTTTCCTCCGGGACGGATCTCCTACGAGCAGTACTTC. Protein: CASSFPPGRISYEQYF. The chain has TRBV28 and TRBJ2-7; D could derive from TRBD1 or TRBD2 (5 bases each). Germline values: CDR1 MDHEN, CDR2 SYDVKM. The V and J ends lost 3 bases and 0 bases respectively, with 15 bases between them. The CDR3 extends over 16 amino acids. Drawing the rest from reference TRBV28 and TRBJ2-7, the complete variable domain is DVKVTQSSRYLVKRTGEKVFLECVQDMDHENMFWYRQDPGLGLRLIYFSYDVKMKEKGDIPEGYSVSREKKERFSLILESASTNQTSMYLCASSFPPGRISYEQYFGPGTRLTVT.

This clonotype was found many times. This chain joins TRBV4-3 and TRBJ1-6; D is perhaps TRBD1 (6 bases). The CDR3 loop spans 13 amino acids. The V end was cut by 6 bases, the J end by 7 bases, with 10 bases between. Germline assignment: CDR1 LGHNA and CDR2 YSLEER. CDR3 region: CASSTGPNSPLHF. The CDR3 DNA reads as TGCGCCAGCAGTACAGGGCCCAATTCACCCCTCCACTTT.

This clonotype was detected a few times. J is TRBJ1-2 and V is TRBV5-1, with 7 bases aligning to TRBD1. The CDR3 covers 13 residues. Germline trimming cut 4 bases from V and 5 bases from J; bases unmatched to any gene: 5. CDR1 and CDR2 from the germline V gene are SGHRS and YFSETQ. The DNA of the CDR3 is TGCGCCAGCAGCCCCCGGGACAGTTATGGCTACACCTTC. Translating it yields CASSPRDSYGYTF.

This clonotype was seen ten or more times. The chain joins TRBV28 to TRBJ1-2; TRBD1 aligns across 9 bases. The CDR3 spans 17 residues. The J segment lost 4 bases and the V segment lost 6 bases, leaving 15 bases of the junction unmatched. Germline CDR1 is MDHEN and CDR2 is SYDVKM. DNA for the CDR3: TGTGCCAGCAGCCCTCCCCTACCGGGACAGGGACTCTATGGCTACACCTTC. Protein sequence: CASSPPLPGQGLYGYTF.

A word on this clonotype: It may be a read error: a sequence one base away is much more abundant. The chain employs TRBV4-1 and TRBJ2-7; tentatively, D is TRBD1 (6 bases). CDR3 size: 14 residues. From germline, CDR1 is MGHRA and CDR2 YSYEKL. Trimming pared 0 bases from V and 2 bases from J, leaving 8 bases between. In nucleotides, the CDR3 is TGCGCCAGCAGCCAAGAGAGGGGGACCTACGAGCAGTACTTC. Its protein product is CASSQERGTYEQYF.

The table lists this clonotype with many counts. The chain carries TRBV7-3 and TRBJ2-1; D call uncertain. V gave up 3 bases and J gave up 5 bases, with 11 bases separating them. Germline assignment: CDR1 SGHTA and CDR2 FQGTGA. This CDR3 has 14 residues. The CDR3 is CASSFTAPNNEQFF. The CDR3 DNA reads as TGTGCCAGCAGCTTCACGGCCCCAAACAATGAGCAGTTCTTC.

The rearrangement uses TRBV12-3 or TRBV12-4 and TRBJ1-2; the D gene is possibly TRBD1 (5 bases). The length of the CDR3 is 15 residues. Trimming pared 2 bases from V and 7 bases from J, leaving 17 bases between. In DNA form, the CDR3 reads TGTGCCAGCAGTTTAAATCTGCAGGGCTTTTCTGGCTACACCTTC. It translates to CASSLNLQGFSGYTF.

This clonotype has at least ten counts. This chain links TRBV6-1 with TRBJ2-7, with 10 nucleotides matching TRBD2. The CDR3 consists of 13 residues. Germline CDR1 reads MNHNS; CDR2 reads SASEGT. Germline trimming cut 7 bases from V and 4 bases from J; bases unmatched to any gene: 4. This CDR3 reads CASTGLADYEQYF. The CDR3 bases are TGTGCCAGCACTGGACTAGCGGATTACGAGCAGTACTTC.

This clonotype was observed a few times. The V and J genes are TRBV7-4 and TRBJ2-6; D is unclear. The CDR3 runs 17 residues. V was trimmed by 2 bases and J by 4 bases, leaving 15 bases between them. CDR1 SGHVT and CDR2 SQSDAQ come from the germline V gene. CDR3 residues: CASSLNAGAAGANVLTF. In DNA form, the CDR3 reads TGTGCCAGCAGCTTAAATGCAGGTGCTGCCGGGGCCAACGTCCTGACTTTC.

The gene calls are TRBV27 and TRBJ2-2, with a possible D match to TRBD2 (5 bases). CDR1 MNHEY and CDR2 SMNVEV come from the germline V gene (reference sequence). The CDR3 totals 16 residues. V was trimmed by 2 bases and J by 3 bases, leaving 13 bases between them. The CDR3 sequence is CASSLTPSGYTGELFF. For the CDR3, the DNA is TGTGCCAGCAGTTTAACCCCATCGGGGTACACCGGGGAGCTGTTTTTT.